This T cell receptor beta chain was captured in a study of CD8+CD57+ T cells in acquired aplastic anemia. Across the study: Each DNA sample taken from sorted CD4+ and CD8+ cells came to 3 to 4 ug on average.

A word on this clonotype: The antigen remains unidentified.

Genomic DNA served as template for TCR beta VDJ and CDR3 profiling. TCRdb used MiXCR to reprocess the reads, holding one entry per CDR3 protein. Found here are roughly 500,000 distinct CDR3 sequences, over 25% of them singletons; the top ten hold roughly 0.8%. For sequencing, patients were chosen who had shown expansion of CD8+CD57+ cells by flow cytometry. The enrolled patients all had severe acquired aplastic anemia. Broader study findings: Between patients and controls, around 31 CD8+ CDR3 sequences were found in common.

Germline CDR1 is MDHEN and CDR2 is SYDVKM. V was cut by 5 bases and J by 6 bases, with 17 bases left in between. The CDR3 loop spans 14 amino acids. The sample was sorted CD4+, CD8+, or CD8+CD57+ T cells (not recorded which) from PBMCs. The genes are TRBV28 and TRBJ2-7; D may correspond to TRBD1 or TRBD2 (5 bases each). The TCR originated in a human donor with aplastic anemia. In DNA, the CDR3 is TGTGCCAGCAGTGCCCGGGGCATTGGGTTCGAGCAGTACTTC. Its protein product is CASSARGIGFEQYF.